Listed below are T cell receptor beta chains from one sample, sequenced in a study of blood T cell repertoires in COVID-19. Repertoires were generated with immunoSEQ multiplex PCR, while TCRdb's copy carries only in-frame clones and drops some. In the table there are about 310,000 clones, roughly 84% of which are singletons. The sequencing sample was made of peripheral blood. These receptors were taken from a man aged 45-65 years with active or convalescent COVID-19. The CDR3 runs from the conserved cysteine through the conserved F or W. Fields, in order: D gene, J gene, clone size, V gene, CDR3 DNA, CDR3 protein. The D gene is left open where the match is weak. Expanded clones are given a class, and other clones once, few, many or no size at all.

>TRBD2|TRBJ2-1|-|TRBV27
TGTGCCAGCAGTCGCCTTTCCCTCGGGAAGGGACTAGCGGGAGCTGAGCAGTTCTTC
CASSRLSLGKGLAGAEQFF
>TRBD2|TRBJ2-1|-|TRBV7-7
TGTGCTAGCAGCGTTGGACTAGCGGGGGCCTACAATGAGCAGTTCTTC
CASSVGLAGAYNEQFF
>-|TRBJ1-2|-|TRBV10-1
TGCGCCAGCAGTGTCAGAACTAACTATGGCTACACCTTC
CASSVRTNYGYTF
>-|TRBJ1-5|-|TRBV4-1
TGCGCCAGCAGCCAAGACAGGGTCTATCAGCCCCAGCATTTT
CASSQDRVYQPQHF
>-|TRBJ2-5|few|TRBV5-1
TGCGCCAGCCGAGAGGCGGGGGCGGAGACCCAGTACTTC
CASREAGAETQYF
>TRBD2|TRBJ2-5|once|TRBV11-2
TGTGCCAGCAGCTTAGTAACCCGGAGTAGCGGGGGACCTGAGACCCAGTACTTC
CASSLVTRSSGGPETQYF
>TRBD1|TRBJ1-3|-|TRBV29-1
TGCAGCGTTGCTCCAATCGACAGGGCGACTGCTGGAAACACCATATATTTT
CSVAPIDRATAGNTIYF
>TRBD1|TRBJ1-1|-|TRBV5-1
TGCGCCAGCAGCACGGGACAGGGGGCTGAAGCTTTCTTT
CASSTGQGAEAFF
>TRBD1|TRBJ2-7|-|TRBV11-2
TGTGCCAGCAGATATAGACCGGGACAGTTCTACGAGCAGTACTTC
CASRYRPGQFYEQYF
>-|TRBJ2-4|-|TRBV28
TGTGCCAGCAGTTTTAGCGGTGCAAACATTCAGTACTTC
CASSFSGANIQYF
>-|TRBJ2-5|-|TRBV2
TGTGCCAGCAGGACAGGCGGGCAAGAGACCCAGTACTTC
CASRTGGQETQYF
>-|TRBJ1-6|few|TRBV7-3
TGTGCCAGCAGCCAACGGGGGGAGTATTCACCCCTCCACTTT
CASSQRGEYSPLHF
>-|TRBJ2-7|-|TRBV7-8
TGTGCCAGCAGCTTAACCTCCGCCGGAGCCTACGAGCAGTACTTC
CASSLTSAGAYEQYF
>-|TRBJ2-3|-|TRBV27
TGTGCCAGCAGTCCCTTCCAAGCGGATACGCAGTATTTT
CASSPFQADTQYF
>-|TRBJ1-6|many|TRBV28
TGTGCCAGCAGTTTATTTGTGCAGGGCCGCTCACCCCTCCACTTT
CASSLFVQGRSPLHF
>TRBD2|TRBJ2-1|-|TRBV7-3
TGTGCCAGCAGCCTCGGACTAGCTGCAGGGGAGCAGTTCTTC
CASSLGLAAGEQFF
>-|TRBJ2-3|-|TRBV7-9
TGTGCCAGCAGCTTAAGTCCGGAGCCAACAGATACGCAGTATTTT
CASSLSPEPTDTQYF
>-|TRBJ1-2|-|TRBV4-2
TGTGCCAGCAGCCAGACCTTACAGCCCGGCTACACCTTC
CASSQTLQPGYTF
>TRBD2|TRBJ2-1|few|TRBV2
TGTGCCAGCACTCTCGGGGGGGCAGCTGAGCAGTTCTTC
CASTLGGAAEQFF
>TRBD1|TRBJ1-2|few|TRBV28
TGTGCCAGCAGTCCCCCCGGGACAGGGAAAGGCTACACCTTC
CASSPPGTGKGYTF
>TRBD1|TRBJ1-2|-|TRBV5-5
TGTGCCAGCAGCTTGGCCCCTGACAGGGCCTATGGCTACACCTTC
CASSLAPDRAYGYTF
>-|TRBJ1-5|-|TRBV7-8
TGTGCCAGCAGCTTAATGGGAGGAGGCAATCAGCCCCAGCATTTT
CASSLMGGGNQPQHF
>TRBD2|TRBJ2-5|-|TRBV19
TGTGCCAGTAGTCCTCGGGGGGAGGAGACCCAGTACTTC
CASSPRGEETQYF
>-|TRBJ1-4|-|TRBV18
TGTGCCAGCTCACTAAACGACTTGTCCGGGACATTAACTAATGAAAAACTGTTTTTT
CASSLNDLSGTLTNEKLFF
>-|TRBJ2-2|-|TRBV7-3
TGTGCCAGCAGCTACAGGACTACCCACACCGGGGAGCTGTTTTTT
CASSYRTTHTGELFF
>-|TRBJ1-1|once|TRBV4-3
TGCGCCAGCAGCCTCCTAGCGGGCGGCGTCGTCGGAACTGAAGCTTTCTTT
CASSLLAGGVVGTEAFF
>TRBD2|TRBJ2-1|-|TRBV5-1
TGCGCCAGCTTTGCCCGCCCCGGGAGGGACTACAATGAGCAGTTCTTC
CASFARPGRDYNEQFF
>TRBD2|TRBJ2-2|-|TRBV18
TGTGCCAGCTCACCACCGCTAGCGGGCGGCACCGGGGAGCTGTTTTTT
CASSPPLAGGTGELFF
>TRBD2|TRBJ2-1|-|TRBV5-1
TGCGCCAGCAGTTTAGGTTTCGCGGGGGGCAATGAGCAGTTCTTC
CASSLGFAGGNEQFF
>TRBD2|TRBJ2-3|-|TRBV5-8
TGTGCCAGCAGCTTGGGGGCTAGCGGAACCACAGATACGCAGTATTTT
CASSLGASGTTDTQYF
>TRBD1|TRBJ2-2|-|TRBV4-3
TGCGCCAGCAGCCAAGAATGGACAGGCCCGGGCACCGGGGAGCTGTTTTTT
CASSQEWTGPGTGELFF
>TRBD1|TRBJ1-1|-|TRBV5-6
TGTGCCAGCAGCTTACCGGGACAGGGACCCAACACTGAAGCTTTCTTT
CASSLPGQGPNTEAFF
>-|TRBJ2-5|-|TRBV4-2
TGTGCCAGCAGCCAAGAAGGCTCCGGAGCGGCGGCGGAGACCCAGTACTTC
CASSQEGSGAAAETQYF
>TRBD1|TRBJ1-2|-|TRBV19
TGTGCCAGTAGGAGTAATGGACAGGGGAACTATGGCTACACCTTC
CASRSNGQGNYGYTF
>-|TRBJ1-3|-|TRBV7-9
TGTGCCAGCAGCTTAGTTATGGCAGGGATGGGCGGAAACACCATATATTTT
CASSLVMAGMGGNTIYF
>-|TRBJ2-7|-|TRBV12-3/TRBV12-4
TGTGCCAGCAGTTTTAGGGCGGGACGCGAGCAGTACTTC
CASSFRAGREQYF
>TRBD1|TRBJ1-1|-|TRBV5-1
TGCGCCAGCAGCTGGACAGGACCTCGGGGAGTGAACACTGAAGCTTTCTTT
CASSWTGPRGVNTEAFF
>TRBD1|TRBJ1-1|-|TRBV28
TGTGCCAGCAGTCCAGGGGGGAACATGAACACTGAAGCTTTCTTT
CASSPGGNMNTEAFF
>-|TRBJ2-5|-|TRBV30
TGTGCCTGGGCCCTCGGGGTTCCAGAGACCCAGTACTTC
CAWALGVPETQYF
>-|TRBJ1-2|-|TRBV3-1/TRBV3-2
TGTGCCAGCAGCCAAGGGCTACTAGGGGGCTATGGCTACACCTTC
CASSQGLLGGYGYTF
>-|TRBJ2-1|-|TRBV10-2
TGCGCCAGCAGTGGCATCCAGGACAGTCCTAATGAGCAGTTCTTC
CASSGIQDSPNEQFF
>TRBD2|TRBJ2-1|-|TRBV4-2
TGTGCCAGCAGCCAATTTGAGGCGGGAGGCTCCTACAATGAGCAGTTCTTC
CASSQFEAGGSYNEQFF
>-|TRBJ1-2|-|TRBV25-1
TGTGCCAGCAGTGAAACCGGCTATGGCTACACCTTC
CASSETGYGYTF
>-|TRBJ1-6|-|TRBV7-2
TGTGCCAGCAGTTTTTATCTCGAGGGTTCACCCCTCCACTTT
CASSFYLEGSPLHF
>TRBD1|TRBJ1-3|-|TRBV5-1
TGCGCCAGCAGCCGGCTCGTTTCGACAGGGGCTAGCGGAAACACCATATATTTT
CASSRLVSTGASGNTIYF
>TRBD1|TRBJ2-5|-|TRBV7-6
TGTGCCAGCAGCCCTGGGACAGGGGGCGCTGTGACCCAGTACTTC
CASSPGTGGAVTQYF
>TRBD1|TRBJ1-5|once|TRBV5-1
TGCGCCAGCCGATTGGGGGGACAGAACAATCAGCCCCAGCATTTT
CASRLGGQNNQPQHF
>TRBD1|TRBJ2-2|-|TRBV9
TGTGCCAGCAGCGGCCGCGGGACAGGGAACACCGGGGAGCTGTTTTTT
CASSGRGTGNTGELFF